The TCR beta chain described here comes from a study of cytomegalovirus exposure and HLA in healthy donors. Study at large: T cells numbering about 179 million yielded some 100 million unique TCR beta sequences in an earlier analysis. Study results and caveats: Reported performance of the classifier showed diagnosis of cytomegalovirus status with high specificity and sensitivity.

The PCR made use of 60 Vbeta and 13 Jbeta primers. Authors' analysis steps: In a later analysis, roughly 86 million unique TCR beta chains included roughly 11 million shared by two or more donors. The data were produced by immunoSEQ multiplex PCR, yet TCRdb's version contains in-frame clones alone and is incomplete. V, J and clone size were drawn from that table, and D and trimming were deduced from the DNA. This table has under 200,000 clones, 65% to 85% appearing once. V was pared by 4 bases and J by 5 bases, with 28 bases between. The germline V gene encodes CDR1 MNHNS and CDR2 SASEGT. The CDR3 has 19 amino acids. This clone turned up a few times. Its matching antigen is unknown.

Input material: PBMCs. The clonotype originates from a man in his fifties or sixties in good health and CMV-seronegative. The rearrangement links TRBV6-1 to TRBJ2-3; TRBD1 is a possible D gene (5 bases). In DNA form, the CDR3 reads TGTGCCAGCAGTGGGACGTCCTTATATGGACAAACCCTGGGAGATACGCAGTATTTT. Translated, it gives CASSGTSLYGQTLGDTQYF.